This TCR beta chain was identified during a study of T cell changes during pregnancy in multiple sclerosis. Sequencing was performed with immunoSEQ multiplex PCR; in TCRdb, only in-frame clones are kept and a portion is missing. The repertoire includes 70,000 to 95,000 clones, 85% to 95% of them detected once, and 0.65% to 0.95% sits in the top ten. The length of the CDR3 is 13 residues. V lost 0 bases, J lost 3 bases, and 3 bases lay in between. The germline V gene encodes CDR1 SGHKS and CDR2 YYEKEE (reference sequence). This clone appeared a few times. The sample in question was peripheral blood, obtained in the second trimester of pregnancy. The receptor was isolated from a female donor in good health, enrolled as a control in a pregnancy study. This sequence joins TRBV5-5 and TRBJ1-4; D gene unclear. The CDR3 region is CASSLAPNEKLFF. The CDR3 DNA is TGTGCCAGCAGCTTGGCTCCTAATGAAAAACTGTTTTTT.